The 14 T cell receptor beta chains given below trace back to one sample, sequenced in a study of human T cells and chemical hapten exposure. Blood, whole and unfractionated, served as the source for total RNA extraction. MiXCR, applied by TCRdb to the 5' RACE reads, yields one record per CDR3 protein. The repertoire includes 150,000 or so distinct CDR3 sequences, approximately 4% of them detected once, and around 1.4% sits in the top ten. The receptors stem from a female donor in good health.

This clonotype was counted at least ten times. This sequence joins TRBV5-5 and TRBJ1-6; D might be TRBD1 (5 bases). This CDR3 comprises 14 residues. The germline V gene has CDR1 SGHKS and CDR2 YYEKEE (reference sequence). V was pared by 3 bases and J by 9 bases, with 13 bases between. The CDR3 coding sequence is TGTGCCAGCAGCTACCAGGGCCAACGTTCACCCCTCCACTTT. It encodes CASSYQGQRSPLHF.

This clonotype was found many times. The chain carries TRBV14 and TRBJ1-1; the D is unclear. Germline loops: CDR1 SGHDN, CDR2 FVKESK. CDR3 length: 17 residues. V gave up 6 bases and J gave up 10 bases, with 30 bases separating them. CDR3 coding DNA: TGTGCCAGCAGTCACTACCAACCGGTTGATAACGGACCGTCAGCTTTCTTT. Its translation: CASSHYQPVDNGPSAFF.

This clonotype was found many times. The chain carries TRBV14 and TRBJ2-3; TRBD1 aligns across 8 bases. The CDR3 contains 15 residues. Per the germline V gene, CDR1 is SGHDN and CDR2 is FVKESK. After removal of 4 bases from V and 6 bases from J, the junction contained 9 bases not matched to a gene. The CDR3 loop is CASSLRTGMADTQYF. The CDR3 DNA follows: TGTGCCAGCAGCCTTAGGACAGGGATGGCGGATACGCAGTATTTT.

This clonotype was observed at least ten times. The chain couples TRBV21-1 to TRBJ2-1; the tabulated D call, TRBD2, remains unverified against the DNA. TRBV21-1 is a pseudogene locus. CDR3 size: 20 residues. The CDR3 nucleotides read TGTGCCAGCAGCAAAGAAGTCCAGAGACTAGCGGGTCTTACCTACAATGAGCAGTTCTTC. Protein: CASSKEVQRLAGLTYNEQFF.

This clonotype appeared a few times. The V call is TRBV3-1, the J call TRBJ1-1, with D perhaps matching TRBD1 (5 bases). The germline V gene encodes CDR1 LGHDT and CDR2 YNNKEL (reference sequence). Trimming pared 2 bases from V and 5 bases from J, leaving 15 bases between. This CDR3 is 15 amino acids long. CDR3 protein: CASSQFGGRGTEAFF. The CDR3 DNA reads as TGTGCCAGCAGCCAATTCGGGGGACGGGGAACTGAAGCTTTCTTT.

This clonotype occurred many times. The genes are TRBV12-3 or TRBV12-4 and TRBJ1-1, with D perhaps matching TRBD1 (5 bases). CDR3 length: 13 residues. V lost 3 bases to trimming and J lost 4 bases, with 9 bases between them. The CDR3 DNA follows: TGTGCCAGCAGTTTGGGGGGAGGCACTGAAGCTTTCTTT. This translates into CASSLGGGTEAFF.

This clonotype came up a few times. The chain recombines TRBV7-9 with TRBJ1-1; 8 nucleotides line up with TRBD1. Looked up from germline, CDR1 is SEHNR and CDR2 is FQNEAQ (reference sequence). The CDR3 totals 13 residues. Trimming at V came to 3 bases and at J to 10 bases, leaving 7 bases not matched to a gene. Here the CDR3 reads CASSFLQGAGAFF. The DNA for the CDR3 is TGTGCCAGCAGCTTCCTTCAGGGGGCCGGAGCTTTCTTT.

The table lists this clonotype with many counts. The chain uses TRBV20-1 and TRBJ1-5, with 9 bases aligning to TRBD1. This CDR3 is built from 16 residues. Trimming at V came to 0 bases and at J to 5 bases, leaving 8 bases not matched to a gene. CDR1 is DFQATT, CDR2 SNEGSKA, per germline (reference sequence). The CDR3 is CSAREPGQGTDQPQHF. The CDR3 nucleotides read TGCAGTGCTAGAGAGCCGGGACAGGGAACAGATCAGCCCCAGCATTTT.

This clonotype was recorded at least ten times. The V call is TRBV5-8, the J call TRBJ1-1, with unresolved D. The germline V gene encodes CDR1 SGHTS and CDR2 YDEGEE. V lost 2 bases and J lost 3, with 5 bases in between. The CDR3 has 12 amino acids. The chain's CDR3 is CASSFLDTEAFF. The CDR3 DNA is TGTGCCAGCAGCTTTCTGGACACTGAAGCTTTCTTT.

This clonotype was found many times. The chain couples TRBV6-4 to TRBJ2-3; the D is unclear. With 6 bases removed from V and 6 bases from J, the gap between germline ends came to 13 bases. The CDR3 is 13 amino acids. Germline CDR1 reads MRHNA; CDR2 reads SNTAGT. CDR3 loop: CASSTTSGDTQYF. The CDR3 DNA follows: TGTGCCAGCAGCACTACGTCCGGGGATACGCAGTATTTT.

This clonotype was found many times. The V and J genes are TRBV5-6 and TRBJ1-1, with TRBD1 matching over 8 bases. This CDR3 is built from 17 residues. Germline V lookup: CDR1 SGHDT, CDR2 YYEEEE. The ends lost 0 bases at V and 4 bases at J; junction bases unmatched: 11. For the CDR3, the DNA is TGTGCCAGCAGCTTGGATAGCCGACAGGGGTTGACCACTGAAGCTTTCTTT. Its protein is CASSLDSRQGLTTEAFF.

This clonotype occurred many times. The rearrangement links TRBV15 to TRBJ2-7, with D perhaps TRBD1 (6 bases). CDR1 and CDR2 from the germline V gene are LNHNV and YYDKDF (reference sequence). The ends were cut back, 1 base at V and 2 bases at J, with 12 bases in the middle. This CDR3 is built from 15 residues. In nucleotides, the CDR3 is TGTGCCACCAGCAGAGGGACAGTGTTAGCCTACGAGCAGTACTTC. This translates into CATSRGTVLAYEQYF.

The genes are TRBV5-1 and TRBJ2-3, with D hard to call. The CDR3 contains 12 residues. CDR1 and CDR2 from the germline V gene are SGHRS and YFSETQ. Trimming left V 3 bases short and J 2 bases short, with 4 bases between. DNA for the CDR3: TGCGCCAGCAGCTCGCACACAGATACGCAGTATTTT. Translated, it gives CASSSHTDTQYF.

This clonotype was counted at least ten times. V usage is TRBV7-9 and J usage is TRBJ1-5; D not certain. The CDR3 contains 12 residues. Trimming removed 1 base from V and 5 bases from J, with 3 bases in between. Germline CDR1 SEHNR, CDR2 FQNEAQ (reference sequence). As DNA, the CDR3 is TGTGCCAGCAGCTTAGACGATCAGCCCCAGCATTTT. Protein sequence: CASSLDDQPQHF. Combining the CDR3 with reference TRBV7-9 and TRBJ1-5 gives the whole variable domain DTGVSQNPRHKITKRGQNVTFRCDPISEHNRLYWYRQTLGQGPEFLTYFQNEAQLEKSRLLSDRFSAERPKGSFSTLEIQRTEQGDSAMYLCASSLDDQPQHFGDGTRLSIL.